Listed below are T cell receptor beta chains from one sample, sequenced in a study of early T cells in non-severe SARS-CoV-2 infection. TCRdb independently ran MiXCR on the 5' RACE reads; one entry per CDR3 protein. The profile covers fewer than 110,000 distinct CDR3 sequences, with approximately 10% appearing a single time and around 8% taken by the ten largest. The sample comprised whole blood. These receptors all come from an adult who was a healthcare worker with PCR-confirmed SARS-CoV-2 infection or an uninfected control (not recorded which). Each CDR3 is given with its conserved first and last residue. A D gene is named only where the DNA matches it firmly. A clone size is listed for some rows: how often the clone was seen (once, few, many), or a class if it is expanded.

J,size,V,D,DNA,CDR3
TRBJ2-7,few,TRBV5-4,TRBD1,TGTGCCAGCAGCTTGGGGACAGGGGCCCCCTACGAGCAGTACTTC,CASSLGTGAPYEQYF
TRBJ2-3,few,TRBV7-6,TRBD1,TGTGCCAGCAGCCGGGGACAGAGCACAGATACGCAGTATTTT,CASSRGQSTDTQYF
TRBJ2-7,.,TRBV11-2,TRBD2,TGTGCCAGCAGCACGGTTAGCGGGAGGGAGTACTACGAGCAGTACTTC,CASSTVSGREYYEQYF
TRBJ2-6,.,TRBV7-8,TRBD1,TGTGCCAGCAGCCAGACAGGGTACTCTGGGGCCAACGTCCTGACTTTC,CASSQTGYSGANVLTF
TRBJ2-3,many,TRBV7-2,.,TGTGCCAGCAGCTCGCGCACAGATACGCAGTATTTT,CASSSRTDTQYF
TRBJ2-7,few,TRBV6-2/TRBV6-3,TRBD1,TGTGCCAGCAGTCCCCGACAGGGGGGGGCCCTCTACGAGCAGTACTTC,CASSPRQGGALYEQYF
TRBJ2-6,many,TRBV9,.,TGTGCCAGCAGCGTAGCGTCGGGCGGACAAGGGGCCAACGTCCTGACTTTC,CASSVASGGQGANVLTF
TRBJ1-6,.,TRBV5-1,.,TGCGCCAGCAGCTCGGACCCCAATTCACCCCTCCACTTT,CASSSDPNSPLHF
TRBJ2-1,.,TRBV5-6,.,TGTGCCAGCAGCTTGGTTTCTATGGGTGAGCAGTTCTTC,CASSLVSMGEQFF
TRBJ2-1,many,TRBV27,.,TGTGCCAGCAGTTCAGTAGGCGATGAGCAGTTCTTC,CASSSVGDEQFF
TRBJ2-1,.,TRBV5-1,TRBD2,TGCGCCAGCAGCTTCTGGGGACTAGCGACTAACTATGAGCAGTTCTTC,CASSFWGLATNYEQFF
TRBJ2-7,.,TRBV29-1,.,TGCAGCGGGGGGGACACCGTCTACGAGCAGTACTTC,CSGGDTVYEQYF
TRBJ1-5,.,TRBV11-2,.,TGTGCCAGCAGCTTCTTAGGGGACAATCAGCCCCAGCATTTT,CASSFLGDNQPQHF
TRBJ2-7,.,TRBV7-2,.,TGTGCCAGCAGCCCACAACAGGAGGGTGCGCAGTACTTC,CASSPQQEGAQYF
TRBJ2-2,many,TRBV11-2,TRBD1,TGTGCCAGCAGCCCGCGACAGGGGGCCACCGGGGAGCTGTTTTTT,CASSPRQGATGELFF
TRBJ2-1,many,TRBV30,TRBD2,TGTGCCTTAGAGGGACTAGACAATAATGAGCAGTTCTTC,CALEGLDNNEQFF
TRBJ2-7,many,TRBV12-3/TRBV12-4,TRBD2,TGTGCCAGCAGCGCCGGGGGGAGCTACACCTACGAGCAGTACTTC,CASSAGGSYTYEQYF
TRBJ2-7,.,TRBV12-3/TRBV12-4,TRBD2,TGTGCCAGCAGCCCTTCCCCGGGACTAGCGGGACCGAGCCCCTCCTACGAGCAGTACTTC,CASSPSPGLAGPSPSYEQYF
TRBJ1-5,many,TRBV12-3/TRBV12-4,.,TGTGCCAGCAGTCAAAACGCTCAGCCCCAGCATTTT,CASSQNAQPQHF
TRBJ2-7,many,TRBV7-6,.,TGTGCCAGCAGCTTAGGGTGGGAGGTAAACGAGCAGTACTTC,CASSLGWEVNEQYF
TRBJ1-5,many,TRBV10-3,.,TGTGCCACCAAAGTGGCAGAAAATCAGCCCCAGCATTTT,CATKVAENQPQHF
TRBJ1-4,.,TRBV9,.,TGTGCCAGCAGCGTGGGGGTTAGTGAAAAACTGTTTTTT,CASSVGVSEKLFF
TRBJ2-1,few,TRBV11-3,TRBD2,TGTGCCAGCAGCCTGGGGACTAGCGGGGACGGTGAGCAGTTCTTC,CASSLGTSGDGEQFF
TRBJ2-7,few,TRBV12-3/TRBV12-4,TRBD2,TGTGCCAGCAGTTTTACTGGGCGGGAGTCCTACGAGCAGTACTTC,CASSFTGRESYEQYF
TRBJ2-5,few,TRBV29-1,.,TGCAGCGTCGGGGGCCTCGCGACCCAGTACTTC,CSVGGLATQYF
TRBJ1-1,few,TRBV4-1,.,TGCGCCAGCAGCCAAGCTGGTTCGGTCACTGAAGCTTTCTTT,CASSQAGSVTEAFF
TRBJ2-1,few,TRBV20-1,.,TGCAGTGCTAGCCCTGTTGAGCAGTTCTTC,CSASPVEQFF
TRBJ2-4,many,TRBV12-3/TRBV12-4,.,TGTGCCAGCAGTTTTGGATTAGCCAAAAACATTCAGTACTTC,CASSFGLAKNIQYF
TRBJ2-1,many,TRBV11-3,.,TGTGCCAGCAGCCCGTACCCCTCGACGGACACTCCCTTACATGAGCAGTTCTTC,CASSPYPSTDTPLHEQFF
TRBJ2-5,many,TRBV5-1,.,TGCGCCAGCAGCTGGATCCGGGACAAACAAGAGACCCAGTACTTC,CASSWIRDKQETQYF
TRBJ1-5,few,TRBV5-4,TRBD1,TGTGCCAGCAGCCTCCGGGACAGAGTCAATCAGCCCCAGCATTTT,CASSLRDRVNQPQHF
TRBJ2-7,.,TRBV11-2,TRBD1,TGTGCCAGCAGCTCCCTCCGGGACAGTCATTCCTACGAGCAGTACTTC,CASSSLRDSHSYEQYF
TRBJ1-2,.,TRBV6-2/TRBV6-3,TRBD1,TGTGCCAGCAGTACCAGAACAGGGGAAGACGGCTACACCTTC,CASSTRTGEDGYTF
TRBJ2-2,.,TRBV4-3,.,TGCGCCAGCAGCCAAGGTATAGGAGGCACCGGGGAGCTGTTTTTT,CASSQGIGGTGELFF
TRBJ2-5,.,TRBV7-6,.,TGTGCCAGCAGCTTATACTCCCGCCAAGAGACCCAGTACTTC,CASSLYSRQETQYF
TRBJ2-7,few,TRBV27,.,TGTGCCAGCTTTTTTCCCAGCGGTCATCCTACCTACGAGCAGTACTTC,CASFFPSGHPTYEQYF
TRBJ1-5,many,TRBV15,.,TGTGCCACCAGCAGAGATAGGGGGAATCAGCCCCAGCATTTT,CATSRDRGNQPQHF
TRBJ1-6,many,TRBV7-9,.,TGTGCCAGCAGCTTCGGACGGGAGAATTCACCCCTCCACTTT,CASSFGRENSPLHF
TRBJ1-6,.,TRBV21-1,.,TGTGCCAGCAGCAAAGCTATTCGGTGGGGTATCGCGGATTCACCCCTCCACTTT,CASSKAIRWGIADSPLHF
TRBJ1-1,many,TRBV29-1,.,TGCAGCGTTTTAGGGGTAACTGAAGCTTTCTTT,CSVLGVTEAFF
TRBJ2-3,few,TRBV28,TRBD2,TGTGCCGCCTCAGGGGGGGTACTAGCGGGAGTTGGGGATACGCAGTATTTT,CAASGGVLAGVGDTQYF
TRBJ2-1,few,TRBV25-1,TRBD2,TGTGCCAGCAGTAAACGGACTAGCGGGACCTCCTACAATGAGCAGTTCTTC,CASSKRTSGTSYNEQFF
TRBJ2-7,many,TRBV7-9,TRBD1,TGTGCCAGCAGCCTACAGGGGGGTGTCTACGAGCAGTACTTC,CASSLQGGVYEQYF
TRBJ2-5,.,TRBV11-2,.,TGTGCCAGCAGCTTTTACCAGACCCAGTACTTC,CASSFYQTQYF
TRBJ2-7,many,TRBV6-5,.,TGTGCCAGCAGTTACGACATCCATTACGAGCAGTACTTC,CASSYDIHYEQYF
TRBJ2-1,many,TRBV11-2,TRBD1,TGTGCCAGCAGCGCCCGGACAGGGGGCGATGAGCAGTTCTTC,CASSARTGGDEQFF
TRBJ2-7,few,TRBV5-1,TRBD2,TGCGCCAGCAGCGGAGGACTAGCGGGAGACGAGCAGTACTTC,CASSGGLAGDEQYF
TRBJ2-4,many,TRBV27,TRBD2,TGTGCCAGCAGTTTGAAGGGGAGGGGCATTCAGTACTTC,CASSLKGRGIQYF
TRBJ2-1,many,TRBV5-1,.,TGCGCCAGCAGCTTGGGACGGAGCCCTTTAAACAATGAGCAGTTCTTC,CASSLGRSPLNNEQFF
TRBJ2-1,many,TRBV4-2,.,TGTGCCAGCAGCCGTTACAGGGACTACAATGAGCAGTTCTTC,CASSRYRDYNEQFF
TRBJ1-1,many,TRBV6-5,.,TGTGCCAGCAGTTACTTGGCAGACACTGAAGCTTTCTTT,CASSYLADTEAFF
TRBJ2-7,many,TRBV28,.,TGTGCCAGCAGAGCAATGGGGAGGCGAGGATACGAGCAGTACTTC,CASRAMGRRGYEQYF
TRBJ2-7,few,TRBV6-1,.,TGTGCCAGCAGGAAGGACTACGAGCAGTACTTC,CASRKDYEQYF